These T cell receptor beta chains were read from a single sample in a study of long-term antiretroviral therapy in people with HIV. Produced via immunoSEQ multiplex PCR; TCRdb's table is partial and in-frame only. The table has some 19,000 clones, about 80% seen once. The source material was unsorted PBMCs, sampled 4.1 years after starting antiretroviral therapy. The receptors were sampled from a woman in her forties with HIV. The CDR3 runs from the conserved cysteine through the conserved F or W. A D gene is named only where the DNA matches it firmly. A clone size is listed for some rows: how often the clone was seen (once, few, many), or a class if it is expanded.

clone_size j_call d_call v_call cdr3_aa cdr3_nt
. TRBJ1-2 . TRBV5-5 CASSLSRDPNYGYTF TGTGCCAGCAGCTTATCGCGGGATCCTAACTATGGCTACACCTTC
. TRBJ2-3 TRBD2 TRBV5-1 CASSLTGGAPDTQYF TGCGCCAGCAGCTTAACGGGGGGGGCCCCAGATACGCAGTATTTT
. TRBJ1-2 . TRBV6-6 CASREGIDGYTF TGTGCCAGCCGAGAGGGAATTGATGGCTACACCTTC
. TRBJ1-2 . TRBV4-1 CASSQGLTVPGYGYTF TGCGCCAGCAGCCAAGGGCTCACCGTTCCGGGATATGGCTACACCTTC
. TRBJ1-4 . TRBV4-2 CASSQESRATNEKLFF TGTGCCAGCAGCCAAGAGTCCAGGGCTACTAATGAAAAACTGTTTTTT
. TRBJ2-1 . TRBV4-1 CASSQVIGGPINEQFF TGCGCCAGCAGCCAAGTCATCGGAGGGCCCATCAATGAGCAGTTCTTC
. TRBJ1-1 TRBD1 TRBV6-1 CASSVTGGWVSNTEAFF TGTGCCAGCAGTGTAACAGGGGGGTGGGTAAGCAACACTGAAGCTTTCTTT
. TRBJ2-7 . TRBV7-8 CASSLGASALYEQYF TGTGCCAGCAGCTTAGGCGCTAGCGCGTTATACGAGCAGTACTTC
. TRBJ1-2 TRBD1 TRBV18 CASSPGQDVYGYTF TGTGCCAGCTCACCGGGACAGGACGTCTATGGCTACACCTTC
. TRBJ2-1 . TRBV5-6 CASSLALLANQLYNEQFF TGTGCCAGCAGCTTGGCCTTGCTAGCCAACCAACTTTACAATGAGCAGTTCTTC
. TRBJ2-5 . TRBV5-6 CASSLVRPKETQYF TGTGCCAGCAGCTTGGTACGGCCAAAAGAGACCCAGTACTTC
. TRBJ2-5 TRBD2 TRBV7-8 CASSLNRLAGQETQYF TGTGCCAGCAGCTTAAATCGACTAGCGGGTCAAGAGACCCAGTACTTC
. TRBJ2-1 TRBD1 TRBV7-2 CASSLTGGRFDEQFF TGTGCCAGCAGCCTGACAGGGGGCCGTTTCGATGAGCAGTTCTTC
. TRBJ2-7 . TRBV7-9 CASSFPGSHEQYF TGTGCCAGCAGCTTCCCAGGGTCCCACGAGCAGTACTTC
. TRBJ2-2 . TRBV18 CASSPPTGGATGELFF TGTGCCAGCTCACCACCGACAGGAGGTGCCACCGGGGAGCTGTTTTTT
. TRBJ2-7 . TRBV6-1 CASSELRQGGEQYF TGTGCCAGCAGTGAACTGAGACAGGGAGGGGAGCAGTACTTC
. TRBJ1-1 . TRBV6-5 CASSYSGILDTEAFF TGTGCCAGCAGTTACTCCGGGATCCTCGACACTGAAGCTTTCTTT
. TRBJ2-4 TRBD2 TRBV7-9 CASSLTREGRWNIQYF TGTGCCAGCAGCTTGACCCGGGAGGGAAGGTGGAACATTCAGTACTTC
. TRBJ1-5 . TRBV28 CASRPYTEGGQPQHF TGTGCCAGCAGACCATACACCGAAGGTGGTCAGCCCCAGCATTTT
. TRBJ1-4 . TRBV19 CASSNWRGEKLFF TGTGCCAGTAGTAATTGGAGAGGGGAAAAACTGTTTTTT
. TRBJ1-5 . TRBV7-9 CASSPSAENSNQPQHF TGTGCCAGCAGCCCCAGTGCAGAAAATAGCAATCAGCCCCAGCATTTT
. TRBJ1-3 TRBD1 TRBV2 CASRPRGRVSWGNTIYF TGTGCCAGCAGGCCCAGGGGGCGGGTTTCCTGGGGAAACACCATATATTTT
. TRBJ2-7 TRBD1 TRBV18 CASSQGQYYEQYF TGTGCCAGCTCACAGGGACAGTACTACGAGCAGTACTTC
. TRBJ2-1 . TRBV6-1 CASTPQSGYNEQFF TGTGCCAGCACCCCCCAAAGCGGTTACAATGAGCAGTTCTTC
few TRBJ1-6 . TRBV6-5 CASSSEMGSPLHF TGTGCCAGCAGCTCTGAAATGGGATCACCCCTCCACTTT
. TRBJ2-7 . TRBV19 CASSIRMQASSYEQYF TGTGCCAGTAGTATAAGAATGCAGGCGAGCTCCTACGAGCAGTACTTC
once TRBJ2-3 . TRBV29-1 CSVEPTDTQYF TGCAGCGTTGAGCCCACAGATACGCAGTATTTT
. TRBJ2-1 . TRBV29-1 CSVEDSIEQFF TGCAGCGTTGAGGACAGTATTGAGCAGTTCTTC